This TCR beta chain was identified during a study of T cells in localized non-small cell lung cancer. This CDR3 is 15 amino acids long. The germline CDR1 and CDR2 sequences are MNHEY and SMNVEV (reference sequence). The V gene lost 2 bases and the J gene lost 0 bases, with 5 bases spanning the gap. Some clones are missing from TCRdb's copy, which holds only in-frame ones; the method was immunoSEQ multiplex PCR. The sample shows roughly 38,000 clones, 85% to 90% of them seen only once. The receptor was isolated from a woman aged 18 to 55 with stage III lung adenocarcinoma. V usage is TRBV27 and J usage is TRBJ2-6, with D possibly TRBD1 on 5 matching bases. This sample comprised peripheral blood, obtained before any cancer treatment. The CDR3 here is CASSLQGSGANVLTF. The CDR3 bases are TGTGCCAGCAGTTTACAGGGCTCTGGGGCCAACGTCCTGACTTTC.